The 31 T cell receptor beta chains below come from one sample, sequenced in a study of CD8 T cells in ankylosing spondylitis. TCRdb passed the 5' RACE reads through MiXCR, listing each CDR3 protein once. The sample includes approximately 220,000 distinct CDR3 sequences, approximately 20% of them seen just once. Study results and caveats: What seemed typical of ankylosing spondylitis blood was a TCR beta motif built from fewer than ten highly homologous variants.

The antigens these receptors bind are not known. The sequencing input was blood, either unsorted or a sorted T cell fraction (not recorded which). The receptors shown here come from a male donor with ankylosing spondylitis.

The chain combines TRBV20-1 with TRBJ1-5; D unclear. The CDR3 is 13 amino acids. V was cut by 4 bases and J by 0 bases, with 7 bases left in between. CDR1 is DFQATT and CDR2 is SNEGSKA in the germline V gene (reference sequence). CDR3 in DNA: TGCAGTGCTACTGTAGATAGCAATCAGCCCCAGCATTTT. It yields the protein CSATVDSNQPQHF.

This clonotype was observed a few times. The V and J genes are TRBV4-3 and TRBJ2-7; 8 nucleotides align to TRBD1. Germline V gene lookup returns CDR1 LGHNA and CDR2 YSLEER. CDR3 length: 13 amino acids. The J segment lost 4 bases and the V segment lost 3 bases, leaving 2 bases of the junction unmatched. The CDR3 DNA follows: TGCGCCAGCAGCCAGAACAGGGGGTACGAGCAGTACTTC. This sequence encodes CASSQNRGYEQYF.

This chain connects TRBV29-1 to TRBJ2-1; D call uncertain. The CDR3 spans 16 residues. Trimming took 3 bases from V and 5 from J, leaving 20 bases between them. The germline V gene has CDR1 SQVTM and CDR2 ANQGSEA. The CDR3 loop reads CSVDPRTIGPHNEQFF. The CDR3 coding sequence is TGCAGCGTTGACCCTCGCACTATTGGCCCCCACAATGAGCAGTTCTTC.

This clonotype was recorded many times. CDR3 sequence: CSAAGTENTGELFF. The DNA for the CDR3 is TGCAGCGCTGCAGGGACAGAGAACACCGGGGAGCTGTTTTTT. This chain uses TRBV29-1 with TRBJ2-2, with 7 bases fitting TRBD1. V shed 7 bases and J 1 base; nucleotides not matched to a gene: 6. Per germline, CDR1 SQVTM and CDR2 ANQGSEA. This CDR3 has 14 residues.

At least ten counts were recorded for this clonotype. The genes are TRBV10-3 and TRBJ2-7; D is possibly TRBD1 (6 bases). Trimming stripped 4 bases from V and 0 bases from J, with 13 bases between. The length of the CDR3 is 15 residues. Germline V lookup: CDR1 ENHRY, CDR2 SYGVKD. The CDR3 protein is CAISGGLEISYEQYF. CDR3 coding DNA: TGTGCCATCAGTGGGGGGCTAGAAATCTCCTACGAGCAGTACTTC.

This chain joins TRBV4-3 and TRBJ1-4; D remains ambiguous. The CDR3 length is 12 residues. The V and J ends lost 0 bases and 10 bases respectively, with 6 bases between them. The germline V gene has CDR1 LGHNA and CDR2 YSLEER. CDR3 DNA sequence: TGCGCCAGCAGCCAAGACGGCGGAAAACTGTTTTTT. The encoded protein is CASSQDGGKLFF.

The V gene is TRBV7-9, the J gene TRBJ1-4; D is ambiguous. The CDR3 has 16 amino acids. V lost 3 bases and J lost 0, with 11 bases in between. CDR1 is SEHNR and CDR2 is FQNEAQ in the germline V gene (reference sequence). The DNA of the CDR3 is TGTGCCAGCAGCTTCGGGGTCGGGGCAACTAATGAAAAACTGTTTTTT. The encoded protein is CASSFGVGATNEKLFF.

In this sample, this clonotype turned up a few times. The chain recombines TRBV27 with TRBJ1-2; no reliable D call. The CDR3 length is 12 residues. From germline, CDR1 is MNHEY and CDR2 SMNVEV (reference sequence). V dropped 0 bases and J dropped 4 bases, with 3 bases sitting between them. DNA of the CDR3: TGTGCCAGCAGTTTATCGGGCTATGGCTACACCTTC. Its translation is CASSLSGYGYTF.

This clonotype came up a few times. The chain is built from TRBV5-1 and TRBJ1-2; D gene uncertain. The CDR3 has 13 amino acids. With 2 bases removed from V and 3 bases from J, the gap between germline ends came to 8 bases. Germline V gene sequence: CDR1 SGHRS, CDR2 YFSETQ. The CDR3 sequence is CASSFNQDYGYTF. Written as DNA, the CDR3 is TGCGCCAGCAGCTTTAATCAGGACTATGGCTACACCTTC.

There are a few counts of this clonotype. The genes are TRBV5-6 and TRBJ2-2; possible D gene TRBD1, 6 bases. From germline, CDR1 is SGHDT and CDR2 YYEEEE. There are 16 residues in the CDR3. The V end was cut by 1 base, the J end by 4 bases, with 14 bases between. CDR3 region: CASSLPPGTSTGELFF. As DNA, the CDR3 is TGTGCCAGCAGCTTGCCACCGGGGACATCCACCGGGGAGCTGTTTTTT.

The chain employs TRBV28 and TRBJ2-7; 8 bases map to TRBD1. V dropped 2 bases and J dropped 4; count of bases not matched to a gene: 4. Germline V gene data show CDR1 as MDHEN and CDR2 as SYDVKM. This CDR3 region has 14 residues. The CDR3 DNA reads TGTGCCAGCAGTTTACGGACAGGGAGGTACGAGCAGTACTTC. This encodes CASSLRTGRYEQYF. Complete variable domain (other parts from reference TRBV28 and TRBJ2-7): DVKVTQSSRYLVKRTGEKVFLECVQDMDHENMFWYRQDPGLGLRLIYFSYDVKMKEKGDIPEGYSVSREKKERFSLILESASTNQTSMYLCASSLRTGRYEQYFGPGTRLTVT.

The V and J genes are TRBV5-1 and TRBJ2-2, with D possibly being TRBD2 (5 bases). The V gene lost 0 bases and the J gene lost 3 bases, with 21 bases spanning the gap. The CDR3 runs to 19 residues. Germline lookup yields CDR1 SGHRS and CDR2 YFSETQ. CDR3 sequence: CASSLAGGLASSYTGELFF. As DNA, the CDR3 is TGCGCCAGCAGCTTGGCTGGCGGGTTAGCATCCTCGTACACCGGGGAGCTGTTTTTT.

The chain is built from TRBV27 and TRBJ2-7; 7 positions agree with TRBD1. CDR3 size: 15 residues. Trimming at V came to 5 bases and at J to 2 bases, leaving 9 bases not matched to a gene. CDR1 is MNHEY and CDR2 is SMNVEV in the germline V gene (reference sequence). This CDR3 is CASSQRDSETYEQYF. In DNA, the CDR3 is TGTGCCAGCAGTCAACGGGACAGTGAGACCTACGAGCAGTACTTC.

The chain couples TRBV27 to TRBJ2-2, with a weak D call TRBD2 (5 bases). Trimming removed 2 bases from V and 3 bases from J, with 13 bases in between. Germline V gives CDR1 MNHEY, CDR2 SMNVEV (reference sequence). This CDR3 region has 16 residues. Here the CDR3 reads CASSLAAAGDTGELFF. The CDR3 DNA reads as TGTGCCAGCAGTTTAGCAGCTGCCGGGGACACCGGGGAGCTGTTTTTT.

This chain joins TRBV19 and TRBJ1-2; 7 bases align to TRBD1. V gave up 7 bases and J gave up 6 bases; unmatched junction bases: 8. Germline-derived CDR1 and CDR2 are LNHDA and SQIVND (reference sequence). The CDR3 totals 13 residues. The CDR3: CASTPTGVDGYTF. The CDR3 bases are TGTGCCAGTACCCCTACAGGGGTCGATGGCTACACCTTC.

This chain links TRBV18 with TRBJ2-2; 9 nucleotides agree with TRBD1. J gave up 4 bases and V 5 bases, and 8 bases lay outside the gene matches. Germline assignment: CDR1 KGHSH and CDR2 LQKENI. This CDR3 spans 16 amino acids. DNA of the CDR3: TGTGCCAGCTCAAAAGAGGGACAGGGTTCCACCGGGGAGCTGTTTTTT. This encodes CASSKEGQGSTGELFF.

CDR3 in DNA: TGTGCCAGCAGGGATACCTCTAGCGGATTATACAATGAGCAGTTCTTC. It encodes CASRDTSSGLYNEQFF. The chain uses TRBV3-1 and TRBJ2-1, with 7 nucleotides matching TRBD2. Germline V gene lookup returns CDR1 LGHDT and CDR2 YNNKEL (reference sequence). Unmatched junction bases numbered 12, after V lost 6 bases and J lost 4 bases. This CDR3 is built from 16 residues.

This clonotype was detected only a few times. The chain links TRBV11-2 to TRBJ2-1; possibly TRBD2 for D (6 bases). The CDR3 totals 15 residues. From germline, CDR1 is SGHAT and CDR2 FQNNGV. Trimming stripped 4 bases from V and 8 bases from J, with 18 bases between. The CDR3 spells CASSSPEAGLYEQFF. The CDR3 DNA follows: TGTGCCAGCAGCTCCCCAGAAGCGGGTCTGTATGAGCAGTTCTTC.

The table lists this clonotype with many counts. The J gene is TRBJ2-3, the V gene TRBV4-1, with D possibly TRBD2 on 5 matching bases. CDR3 length: 13 residues. CDR1 is MGHRA and CDR2 is YSYEKL in the germline V gene. Trimming took off 4 bases at V and 6 bases at J, with 11 bases between the two ends. CDR3 in DNA: TGCGCCAGCAGCCTTGAAGGCGGGGATACGCAGTATTTT. Protein product: CASSLEGGDTQYF.

This clonotype has a handful of counts. J is TRBJ1-1 and V is TRBV30, with D perhaps TRBD1 (5 bases). Germline CDR1 is GTSNPN and CDR2 is SVGIG (reference sequence). Trimming removed 5 bases from V and 3 bases from J, with 10 bases in between. This CDR3 has 12 amino acids. CDR3 DNA: TGTGCCTGGTTCCAGGGACACACTGAAGCTTTCTTT. Translation: CAWFQGHTEAFF.

The chain links TRBV4-1 to TRBJ2-7; 8 bases are shared with TRBD2. Germline V gene sequence: CDR1 MGHRA, CDR2 YSYEKL. The CDR3 runs to 16 residues. V lost 0 bases and J lost 2; bases outside the gene matches: 6. DNA for the CDR3: TGCGCCAGCAGCCAAGACGATAGCGGGGCAGCCTACGAGCAGTACTTC. Residues: CASSQDDSGAAYEQYF.

This clonotype was seen once. The V call is TRBV14, the J call TRBJ2-7; weak D call: TRBD2 (5 bases). Germline CDR1 SGHDN, CDR2 FVKESK. Trimming shortened V by 1 base and J by 2 bases, and 12 bases separated the two germline ends. CDR3 length: 15 amino acids. In DNA, the CDR3 is TGTGCCAGCAGCCAAGGGTTCGTCGGGACCTACGAGCAGTACTTC. This translates into CASSQGFVGTYEQYF.

The sample holds a few counts of this clonotype. This chain joins TRBV20-1 and TRBJ1-1; D unresolved. V was shortened by 2 bases and J by 0 bases, with 7 bases between the two germline ends. Germline CDR1 DFQATT, CDR2 SNEGSKA (reference sequence). The CDR3 extends over 13 amino acids. The CDR3 is CSARYLMNTEAFF. The CDR3 DNA is TGCAGTGCTAGATACCTCATGAACACTGAAGCTTTCTTT.

In its sample, this clonotype was seen a few times. The chain joins TRBV20-1 to TRBJ2-3; 7 bases line up with TRBD2. From germline, CDR1 is DFQATT and CDR2 SNEGSKA (reference sequence). With V trimmed by 0 bases and J by 6 bases, 12 bases remained unmatched. The CDR3 has 16 amino acids. For the CDR3, the DNA is TGCAGTGCTAGAGATCCGGGGGACTATTTCTTGGATACGCAGTATTTT. Protein: CSARDPGDYFLDTQYF.

The CDR3 nucleotides are TGTGCCAGCCTTCGGACAGGGACGTACGAGCAGTACTTC. It yields the protein CASLRTGTYEQYF. This chain connects TRBV2 to TRBJ2-7, with 8 bases that match TRBD1. The length of the CDR3 is 13 residues. V lost 8 bases, J lost 4 bases, and 7 bases stayed unmatched. Germline CDR1 SNHLY, CDR2 FYNNEI.

The chain uses TRBV4-2 and TRBJ2-2, with 7 positions matching TRBD2. The V segment lost 4 bases and the J segment 4 bases; nucleotides outside the gene matches: 6. The CDR3 length is 15 residues. Germline V gene data show CDR1 as LGHNA and CDR2 as YNFKEQ. The CDR3 DNA reads as TGTGCCAGCAGCCCGGACCCGGGGGGCACCGGGGAGCTGTTTTTT. Protein: CASSPDPGGTGELFF.

This clonotype showed up just a few times. The chain carries TRBV9 and TRBJ2-1; the match to TRBD2 covers 10 bases. Trimming took 0 bases from V and 5 from J; bases not matched to a gene: 5. There are 16 residues in the CDR3. Germline CDR1 reads SGDLS; CDR2 reads YYNGEE. The CDR3 here is CASSVDGTSVHNEQFF. The CDR3 nucleotides are TGTGCCAGCAGCGTAGACGGGACTAGCGTCCACAATGAGCAGTTCTTC.

This clonotype turned up a few times. The chain recombines TRBV4-1 with TRBJ2-3; 10 bases agree with TRBD2. V trimming: 1 base; J trimming: 2 bases; junction bases outside the gene matches: 6. Germline values: CDR1 MGHRA, CDR2 YSYEKL. The CDR3 is 17 amino acids. CDR3 in DNA: TGCGCCAGCAGCCAAGCCCTAGCGGGAGCGGTCACAGATACGCAGTATTTT. As protein: CASSQALAGAVTDTQYF.

The chain joins TRBV27 to TRBJ1-6, with D maybe TRBD1 (5 bases). Looked up from germline, CDR1 is MNHEY and CDR2 is SMNVEV (reference sequence). CDR3 size: 14 residues. Trimming pared 5 bases from V and 12 bases from J, leaving 17 bases between. This CDR3 is CASSRLGEVGPLHF. The CDR3 nucleotides are TGTGCCAGCAGTCGCCTGGGGGAAGTGGGACCCCTCCACTTT.

The table lists this clonotype with a few counts. This chain links TRBV4-1 with TRBJ1-6; D unresolved. The CDR3 is 17 amino acids. V was shortened by 1 base and J by 0 bases, with 10 bases between the two germline ends. The germline gives CDR1 MGHRA, CDR2 YSYEKL. Here the CDR3 reads CASSQAVSSSYNSPLHF. CDR3 in DNA: TGCGCCAGCAGCCAAGCCGTTTCTAGCTCCTATAATTCACCCCTCCACTTT.

This clonotype was observed a handful of times. This chain connects TRBV2 to TRBJ2-5, with D possibly matching TRBD1 (6 bases). In germline, CDR1 is SNHLY, CDR2 FYNNEI. The V end lost 2 bases, the J end lost 4 bases, and 11 bases lay between the germline ends. The CDR3 runs 14 residues. CDR3 sequence (DNA): TGTGCCAGCAGTGAATGGGGGCCGGGAGAGACCCAGTACTTC. Translated: CASSEWGPGETQYF.